This T cell receptor beta chain was captured by sequencing in a study of T cell responses to AZD1222 COVID-19 vaccine. This CDR3 spans 14 amino acids. Trimming at V came to 0 bases and at J to 5 bases, leaving 4 bases not matched to a gene. Germline V gene sequence: CDR1 SGHDT, CDR2 YYEEEE. Some clones are missing from TCRdb's copy, which holds only in-frame ones; the method was immunoSEQ multiplex PCR. This sample has roughly 150,000 clones, with about 90% found just once. The starting material was peripheral blood, obtained on day 0 of AZD1222 vaccination. The clonotype comes from an adult in good health. The genes are TRBV5-6 and TRBJ1-1, with 7 bases aligning to TRBD1. The CDR3 DNA sequence: TGTGCCAGCAGCTTGGGACAGGGAGGGACTGAAGCTTTCTTT. Translated: CASSLGQGGTEAFF. Variable domain in full (rest from reference TRBV5-6 and TRBJ1-1): DAGVTQSPTHLIKTRGQQVTLRCSPKSGHDTVSWYQQALGQGPQFIFQYYEEEERQRGNFPDRFSGHQFPNYSSELNVNALLLGDSALYLCASSLGQGGTEAFFGQGTRLTVV.